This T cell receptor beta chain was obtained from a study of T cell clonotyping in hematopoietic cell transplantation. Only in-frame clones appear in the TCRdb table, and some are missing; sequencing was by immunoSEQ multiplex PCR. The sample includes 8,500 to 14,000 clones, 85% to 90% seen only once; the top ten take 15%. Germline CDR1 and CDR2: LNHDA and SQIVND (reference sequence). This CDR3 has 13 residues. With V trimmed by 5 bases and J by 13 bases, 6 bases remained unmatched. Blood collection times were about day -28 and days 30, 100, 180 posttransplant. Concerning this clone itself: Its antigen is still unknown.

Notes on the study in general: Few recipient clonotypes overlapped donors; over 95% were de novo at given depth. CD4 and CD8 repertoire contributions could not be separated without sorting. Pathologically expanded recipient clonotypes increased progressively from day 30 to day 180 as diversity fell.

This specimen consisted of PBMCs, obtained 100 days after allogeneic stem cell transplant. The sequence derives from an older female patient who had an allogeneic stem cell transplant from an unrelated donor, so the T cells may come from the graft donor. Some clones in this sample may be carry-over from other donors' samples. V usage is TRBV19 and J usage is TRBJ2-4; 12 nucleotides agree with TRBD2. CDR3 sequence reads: CASSLGLAGIQYF. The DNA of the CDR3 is TGTGCCAGTAGTCTCGGACTAGCGGGAATACAGTACTTC.